This TCR beta chain was recorded in a study of T cells in Graves' hyperthyroidism and ophthalmopathy. Study as a whole: Once the initial diagnosis was made, peripheral blood was obtained before any treatment.

V lost 5 bases and J lost 5; bases outside the gene matches: 9. The CDR3 contains 14 residues. This clonotype was detected ten times or more. It was RNA transcripts that yielded the amplified TCR beta CDR3 regions. HTBI primers were employed in a first-round RT-PCR of the TCR CDR3. From the multiplex PCR reads, TCRdb called clonotypes with MiXCR, one entry per CDR3 protein. The sample records nearly 110,000 distinct CDR3 sequences, roughly 15% being singletons. Input material: blood. The chain links TRBV12-3 or TRBV12-4 to TRBJ2-7, with 7 nucleotides matching TRBD2. This receptor was obtained from a woman aged 45-59 years with Graves' hyperthyroidism. CDR3 DNA: TGTGCCAGCAGTCGGCGAGGACTAGTGGACGAGCAGTACTTC. Translation gives CASSRRGLVDEQYF.